The rows below give T cell receptor beta chains drawn from one sample of a study of response to subunit inactivated influenza vaccine. TCRdb fed the RT-PCR reads into MiXCR, producing one record per CDR3 protein. The sample lists hundreds of thousands of distinct CDR3 sequences, 14% occurring once. Sequencing was performed on PBMCs from blood, taken less than 15 days before vaccination. The receptors originated from a man between 50 and 59 years old who received an inactivated influenza vaccine. Both conserved end residues are part of each CDR3. D genes are given only for firm matches. Rows give clone size only sometimes, using once, few, many, or a class for an expanded clone.

j_gene	abundance	v_gene	d_gene	CDR3nt	CDR3aa
TRBJ1-1	many	TRBV29-1	.	TGCAGCGTTGGACAGGTGGGGGCATATACTGAAGCTTTCTTT	CSVGQVGAYTEAFF
TRBJ2-3	few	TRBV24-1	.	TGTGCCACCAGTGATGGACGCGGGGTCTTAAGCACAGATACGCAGTATTTT	CATSDGRGVLSTDTQYF
TRBJ1-5	many	TRBV28	.	TGTGCCAGCAGTTTAAGACAGTTCGGGCCCCAGCATTTT	CASSLRQFGPQHF
TRBJ2-7	.	TRBV20-1	.	TGCAGTGCTAGCAGGGGGACGGGAGGCAACGAGCAGTACTTC	CSASRGTGGNEQYF
TRBJ2-5	few	TRBV20-1	.	TGCAGTGCTGGCCCCCCACTGGGGCAAGAGACCCAGTACTTC	CSAGPPLGQETQYF
TRBJ2-1	.	TRBV12-3/TRBV12-4	.	TGTGCCAGCAGTCCACCGGGACGGCTCCTCCACAATGAGCAGTTCTTC	CASSPPGRLLHNEQFF
TRBJ2-7	.	TRBV3-1	TRBD1	TGTGCCAGCAGCCAAGACCTTTTCGGCTTACAGGGGGCGTACGAGCAGTACTTC	CASSQDLFGLQGAYEQYF
TRBJ2-2	once	TRBV29-1	.	TGCAGCGCGACAGGGAACACCGGGGAGCTGTTTTTT	CSATGNTGELFF
TRBJ1-1	few	TRBV20-1	TRBD1	TGCAGTGCTTTCCAGGGGGCGATGGCAGGCACTGAAGCTTTCTTT	CSAFQGAMAGTEAFF
TRBJ2-7	few	TRBV5-1	.	TGCGCCAGCAGCTTATCGGGACACCTCTACGAGCAGTACTTC	CASSLSGHLYEQYF
TRBJ2-7	.	TRBV4-2	TRBD2	TGTTCCAGCAGCCATGCTGGACTAGCCTACGAGCAGTACTTC	CSSSHAGLAYEQYF
TRBJ2-5	.	TRBV11-2	.	TGTGCCAGCAGCCCCGCGGGGTTGGAGACCCAGTACTTC	CASSPAGLETQYF
TRBJ1-2	few	TRBV5-1	.	TGCGCCAGCAGCTTGGATGGGACGGACAGCTATGGCTACACCTTC	CASSLDGTDSYGYTF
TRBJ1-2	.	TRBV2	TRBD1	TGTGCCAGCAGTGAGGGAGGGGGCCAGGAAGGCTACACCTTC	CASSEGGGQEGYTF
TRBJ2-1	.	TRBV11-3	.	TGTGCCAGCAGCTCAGATAATAGCGGTGAGCAGTTCTTC	CASSSDNSGEQFF
TRBJ2-7	few	TRBV11-2	TRBD2	TGTGCCAGCACAGAGTATAGCGGGACGCCCTACGAGCAGTACTTC	CASTEYSGTPYEQYF
TRBJ2-4	.	TRBV20-1	TRBD1	TGCAGTGCTCCTCAGTTCGGGACAGGGCGCATTCAGTACTTC	CSAPQFGTGRIQYF
TRBJ1-1	few	TRBV5-5	.	TGTGCCAGCAGCTTGGGGAGGGTTCTGAACACTGAAGCTTTCTTT	CASSLGRVLNTEAFF
TRBJ2-3	.	TRBV7-3	TRBD2	TGTGCCAGCAGCTTAAGGCCCGGGAGGGCGACAGATACGCAGTATTTT	CASSLRPGRATDTQYF
TRBJ1-4	many	TRBV6-5	.	TGTGCCAGCAGTTACATGGGGGGCATCGGTGAAAAACTGTTTTTT	CASSYMGGIGEKLFF
TRBJ1-6	.	TRBV12-3/TRBV12-4	.	TGTGCCAGCAGTTTAGGACAGAATTCACCCCTCCACTTT	CASSLGQNSPLHF
TRBJ2-7	few	TRBV20-1	TRBD2	TGCAGTGCTCAAGGACTAGCGGGAGTGGGGGAGCAGTACTTC	CSAQGLAGVGEQYF
TRBJ2-1	few	TRBV10-3	.	TGTGCCATCAGGGGTTTCGGCTCCTACAATGAGCAGTTCTTC	CAIRGFGSYNEQFF
TRBJ1-5	few	TRBV20-1	TRBD1	TGCAGTGCTTCCCGACAGGGGGCCAATCAGCCCCAGCATTTT	CSASRQGANQPQHF
TRBJ2-4	.	TRBV6-2/TRBV6-3	.	TGTGCCAGCAGCCCCGAAGCGGTTGCCAAAAACATTCAGTACTTC	CASSPEAVAKNIQYF
TRBJ2-3	many	TRBV25-1	.	TGTGCCAGCAGTCCCCCGGACGGCACAGATACGCAGTATTTT	CASSPPDGTDTQYF
TRBJ2-7	.	TRBV5-1	.	TGCGCCAGCAGCTTAACTAGTGACGAGCAGTACTTC	CASSLTSDEQYF
TRBJ2-7	few	TRBV5-1	TRBD1	TGCGCCAGCAGCTTTGAATACAGGGGCTGGTACGAGCAGTACTTC	CASSFEYRGWYEQYF
TRBJ2-1	.	TRBV15	.	TGTGCCACTTCCCATCGGGACTTCAACAATGAGCAGTTCTTC	CATSHRDFNNEQFF
TRBJ2-7	few	TRBV5-1	TRBD2	TGCGCCAGCAGCTTGGCCCCTAGCGGGAAGTGGGTGTCCTACGAGCAGTACTTC	CASSLAPSGKWVSYEQYF
TRBJ2-2	.	TRBV20-1	.	TGCAGTGCTCTCGGACAGGGCGGGAGGACCGTGGAGCTGTTTTTT	CSALGQGGRTVELFF
TRBJ2-7	few	TRBV6-1	.	TGTGCCAGCAGTGAACCCCCCGGAAACTCCTACGAGCAGTACTTC	CASSEPPGNSYEQYF
TRBJ2-3	few	TRBV10-3	TRBD1	TGTGCCATCAGTGGGGACAGGGGAGATACGCAGTATTTT	CAISGDRGDTQYF
TRBJ2-3	.	TRBV12-3/TRBV12-4	TRBD1	TGTGCCAGCAGCCCCGCCGGGACAGGGGGCACAGATACGCAGTATTTT	CASSPAGTGGTDTQYF
TRBJ2-3	.	TRBV12-3/TRBV12-4	.	TGTGCCAGCAGGGACCCCGGGCAGAGAAACACAGATACGCAGTATTTT	CASRDPGQRNTDTQYF
TRBJ2-5	many	TRBV28	.	TGTGCCAGCAGTTTTGGGGGGCCTGAGACCCAGTACTTC	CASSFGGPETQYF
TRBJ1-3	.	TRBV4-3	.	TGCGCCAGCAGCCAAGCCACAGGGTCGGGAAACACCATATATTTT	CASSQATGSGNTIYF
TRBJ2-7	many	TRBV4-2	TRBD1	TGTGCCAGCAGCCAAGAAGGACAGGGAGCCTACGAGCAGTACTTC	CASSQEGQGAYEQYF
TRBJ2-1	many	TRBV12-3/TRBV12-4	TRBD2	TGTGCCAGCCGACTAGCAGGCAATGAGCAGTTCTTC	CASRLAGNEQFF
TRBJ1-4	many	TRBV14	.	TGTGCCAGCAGCCCTAGACAGTCAACTAATGAAAAACTGTTTTTT	CASSPRQSTNEKLFF
TRBJ2-1	few	TRBV5-1	TRBD2	TGCGCCAGCTTACCCTCTAGCGGGGGGGCGGGCAATGAGCAGTTCTTC	CASLPSSGGAGNEQFF
TRBJ1-5	.	TRBV6-5	.	TGTGCCAGCAGTTACTCAGCAGGGCATCGTCAGCCCCAGCATTTT	CASSYSAGHRQPQHF
TRBJ2-7	.	TRBV6-2/TRBV6-3	.	TGTGCCAGCAGTTTCGGGTGGGACTCCTACGAGCAGTACTTC	CASSFGWDSYEQYF
TRBJ1-2	.	TRBV7-2	.	TGTGCCAGCAGCTTAAGACTCCTAGCTAACTATGGCTACACCTTC	CASSLRLLANYGYTF
TRBJ2-5	few	TRBV11-1	.	TGTGCCAGCAGGAAGGGGGTGTTGCGCGAAGAGACCCAGTACTTC	CASRKGVLREETQYF
TRBJ2-5	many	TRBV28	.	TGTGCCAGCAGTTTAGGGGACGAAGAGACCCAGTACTTC	CASSLGDEETQYF
TRBJ2-1	.	TRBV6-5	.	TGTGCCAGCGGTTGGGGTAATGAGCAGTTCTTC	CASGWGNEQFF
TRBJ2-3	many	TRBV5-6	TRBD2	TGTGCCACCCTCCCCGGGGGGGAGACAGATACGCAGTATTTT	CATLPGGETDTQYF
TRBJ2-7	few	TRBV6-5	TRBD2	TGTGCCAGCAGTTACACGACTAGCGGATCTTTTTACGAGCAGTACTTC	CASSYTTSGSFYEQYF
TRBJ2-7	few	TRBV29-1	.	TGCAGCGTGGCGGGGAGGTTCTCCTACGAGCAGTACTTC	CSVAGRFSYEQYF